Below are 20 T cell receptor beta chains sequenced from a single sample in a study of technical replicates of blood from a handful of donors. Clones were read by immunoSEQ multiplex PCR, and TCRdb kept only the in-frame ones, dropping some. The sample carries roughly 70,000 clones, 85% to 95% recorded once. Specimen: T cells isolated from PBMCs. The receptor source for this set is a human donor in good health.

The chain links TRBV27 to TRBJ2-2; D ambiguous. V lost 5 bases, J lost 3 bases, and 10 bases lay in between. The CDR3 extends over 14 amino acids. Germline V lookup: CDR1 MNHEY, CDR2 SMNVEV (reference sequence). The CDR3 protein is CASSLIRDTGELFF. CDR3 in DNA: TGTGCCAGCAGTCTCATTCGGGACACCGGGGAGCTGTTTTTT.

The chain uses TRBV29-1 and TRBJ1-2; TRBD1 matches 7 bases. Germline values: CDR1 SQVTM, CDR2 ANQGSEA. V dropped 5 bases and J dropped 2; count of bases not matched to a gene: 8. The CDR3 covers 14 residues. The CDR3 reads CSVILTTGNYGYTF. The CDR3 DNA follows: TGCAGCGTTATTCTGACGACAGGGAACTATGGCTACACCTTC.

This clone was observed once. The chain recombines TRBV7-9 with TRBJ2-2, with a possible D match to TRBD2 (5 bases). This CDR3 contains 15 residues. Trimming stripped 3 bases from V and 7 bases from J, with 15 bases between. Germline values: CDR1 SEHNR, CDR2 FQNEAQ (reference sequence). CDR3 DNA: TGTGCCAGCAGCTTTGAGGGTTTTGGTGGCGGGGAGCTGTTTTTT. This sequence encodes CASSFEGFGGGELFF.

DNA for the CDR3: TGTGCCAGTAGTATAGAGCAGCGGGGGCGTCCTGTCACAGATACGCAGTATTTT. Translated, it gives CASSIEQRGRPVTDTQYF. This rearrangement joins TRBV19 to TRBJ2-3, with 8 bases fitting TRBD2. CDR1 is LNHDA and CDR2 is SQIVND in the germline V gene (reference sequence). The junction had 10 bases not matched to a gene; V was cut back by 0 bases and J by 2 bases. The length of the CDR3 is 18 residues.

The chain uses TRBV27 and TRBJ2-4, with TRBD1 identical over 7 bases. The V and J ends lost 0 bases and 7 bases, in that order; junction bases with no gene match: 3. From germline, CDR1 is MNHEY and CDR2 SMNVEV (reference sequence). The CDR3 has 14 residues. The CDR3 is CASSLSPDRNIQYF. The CDR3 region has the DNA TGTGCCAGCAGTTTATCCCCGGACAGGAACATTCAGTACTTC.

This sequence joins TRBV2 and TRBJ2-1, with 7 bases identical to TRBD1. V lost 2 bases and J lost 10; bases outside the gene matches: 17. Germline CDR1 is SNHLY and CDR2 is FYNNEI. This CDR3 comprises 17 residues. The CDR3 DNA is TGTGCCAGCAGTGAACCAAAGGGGGACAGACCCCTAAGGGAGCAGTTCTTC. Protein product: CASSEPKGDRPLREQFF. Full variable domain (missing parts from reference TRBV2 and TRBJ2-1): EPEVTQTPSHQVTQMGQEVILRCVPISNHLYFYWYRQILGQKVEFLVSFYNNEISEKSEIFDDQFSVERPDGSNFTLKIRSTKLEDSAMYFCASSEPKGDRPLREQFFGPGTRLTVL.

The CDR3 loop is CARPGPFNYGYTF. The CDR3 DNA follows: TGTGCCAGACCAGGCCCATTCAACTATGGCTACACCTTC. This chain connects TRBV2 to TRBJ1-2, with no clear D. Looked up from germline, CDR1 is SNHLY and CDR2 is FYNNEI. V was trimmed by 9 bases and J by 2 bases, leaving 13 bases between them. The CDR3 extends over 13 amino acids.

This clone was observed a single time. The J gene is TRBJ1-5, the V gene TRBV5-4; 8 bases match TRBD1. V lost 4 bases to trimming and J lost 2 bases; unmatched junction nucleotides: 2. The CDR3 runs to 14 residues. Germline V gives CDR1 SGHNT, CDR2 YYREEE (reference sequence). CDR3 in DNA: TGTGCCAGCAGCGTGGACAGGGGCAATCAGCCCCAGCATTTT. As protein: CASSVDRGNQPQHF.

The rearrangement joins TRBV30 to TRBJ1-2, with 8 bases fitting TRBD1. Germline values: CDR1 GTSNPN, CDR2 SVGIG (reference sequence). This CDR3 spans 18 amino acids. V gave up 2 bases and J gave up 1 base; unmatched junction bases: 15. CDR3 nucleotide sequence: TGTGCCTGGAGTTTTCGCAGGGGGCTCCATACCGTTAACTATGGCTACACCTTC. Amino acids: CAWSFRRGLHTVNYGYTF.

The chain has TRBV10-3 and TRBJ1-3; 10 nucleotides agree with TRBD1. CDR1 ENHRY and CDR2 SYGVKD come from the germline V gene. V trimming: 0 bases; J trimming: 8 bases; junction bases outside the gene matches: 1. The CDR3 consists of 14 residues. CDR3 loop: CAISESGTGDTIYF. The CDR3 DNA reads TGTGCCATCAGTGAGTCTGGGACAGGGGACACCATATATTTT.

J is TRBJ2-6 and V is TRBV27; TRBD2 might be the D (7 bases). The CDR3 consists of 15 residues. Germline V lookup: CDR1 MNHEY, CDR2 SMNVEV (reference sequence). Trimming removed 6 bases from V and 3 bases from J, with 12 bases in between. The CDR3 loop reads CASSRGAVGANVLTF. For the CDR3, the DNA is TGTGCCAGCAGCCGGGGGGCTGTTGGGGCCAACGTCCTGACTTTC.

This clone appeared a few times. V is TRBV7-3 and J is TRBJ1-1; 8 bases match TRBD1. The length of the CDR3 is 12 residues. After removal of 5 bases from V and 11 bases from J, the junction contained 7 bases not matched to a gene. CDR1 SGHTA and CDR2 FQGTGA come from the germline V gene. CDR3 nucleotide sequence: TGTGCCAGCAGCCCGACAGGGGTTGAGGCTTTCTTT. It specifies CASSPTGVEAFF.

CDR3 coding DNA: TGTGCCAGTAGTTTGGGGACTAGCGGGATTATAACAGATACGCAGTATTTT. Its protein is CASSLGTSGIITDTQYF. The rearrangement links TRBV19 to TRBJ2-3, with 13 bases fitting TRBD2. This CDR3 has 17 amino acids. CDR1 is LNHDA, CDR2 SQIVND, per germline (reference sequence). V gave up 5 bases and J gave up 3 bases; unmatched junction bases: 8.

The V and J genes are TRBV6-5 and TRBJ1-1; 8 positions agree with TRBD1. Losses at the gene ends were 4 bases for V and 4 bases for J; bases not matched to a gene: 8. There are 15 residues in the CDR3. Looked up from germline, CDR1 is MNHEY and CDR2 is SVGAGI. Written as DNA, the CDR3 is TGTGCCAGCAGTTTCACCTCTCAGGGGGCCACTGAAGCTTTCTTT. The encoded protein is CASSFTSQGATEAFF.

The gene calls are TRBV7-9 and TRBJ1-1, with unresolved D. Germline assignment: CDR1 SEHNR and CDR2 FQNEAQ (reference sequence). CDR3 size: 12 residues. V was trimmed by 1 base and J by 8 bases, leaving 8 bases between them. The CDR3, as DNA: TGTGCCAGCAGCTTAGTGATCGGGGAAGCTTTCTTT. Translated: CASSLVIGEAFF.

This chain links TRBV10-2 with TRBJ2-7; 7 positions match TRBD1. The germline CDR1 and CDR2 sequences are WSHSY and SAAADI. V shed 6 bases and J 3 bases; nucleotides not matched to a gene: 11. The CDR3 consists of 15 residues. In DNA, the CDR3 is TGCGCCAGCAGCCTCGCACTACAGGGGAACTACGAGCAGTACTTC. Amino acid sequence: CASSLALQGNYEQYF.

A single count supports this clone. The chain links TRBV9 to TRBJ2-5, with TRBD1 as a possible D gene (7 bases). The germline V gene has CDR1 SGDLS and CDR2 YYNGEE. The CDR3 length is 14 residues. V lost 4 bases to trimming and J lost 4 bases, with 14 bases between them. In nucleotides, the CDR3 is TGTGCCAGCAGCCCTTCAGGGGGGTTAGAGACCCAGTACTTC. This gives the protein CASSPSGGLETQYF.

The chain carries TRBV30 and TRBJ2-1, with TRBD2 identical over 7 bases. V lost 4 bases, J lost 4 bases, and 7 bases stayed unmatched. Germline values: CDR1 GTSNPN, CDR2 SVGIG (reference sequence). This CDR3 comprises 14 residues. The CDR3 region is CAWIPSGPYNEQFF. In nucleotides, the CDR3 is TGTGCCTGGATCCCTAGCGGTCCATACAATGAGCAGTTCTTC.

The chain has TRBV13 and TRBJ2-1, with D perhaps matching TRBD2 (5 bases). The V gene lost 5 bases and the J gene lost 7 bases, with 12 bases spanning the gap. Per germline, CDR1 PRHDT and CDR2 FYEKMQ (reference sequence). This CDR3 is 13 amino acids long. The CDR3 DNA sequence: TGTGCCAGCAGCCTCCTACTAGGAAATGAGCAGTTCTTC. Translating it yields CASSLLLGNEQFF. The entire variable domain, with the rest obtained from reference TRBV13 and TRBJ2-1, is as follows: AAGVIQSPRHLIKEKRETATLKCYPIPRHDTVYWYQQGPGQDPQFLISFYEKMQSDKGSIPDRFSAQQFSDYHSELNMSSLELGDSALYFCASSLLLGNEQFFGPGTRLTVL.

V and J are TRBV2 and TRBJ1-1, with TRBD1 as a possible D gene (6 bases). Trimming left V 2 bases short and J 5 bases short, with 12 bases between. Germline V gene sequence: CDR1 SNHLY, CDR2 FYNNEI. The CDR3 consists of 14 residues. Here the CDR3 reads CASSELQGPTEAFF. The DNA of the CDR3 is TGTGCCAGCAGTGAACTCCAGGGGCCAACTGAAGCTTTCTTT.